The T cell receptor beta chain under discussion was sequenced for a study of sequential checkpoint blockade in melanoma. The treatment denotes: randomized to nivolumab then ipilimumab (arm A) or the reverse (arm B). CDR1 and CDR2 (germline): SQVTM, ANQGSEA. The junction had 8 bases not matched to a gene; V was cut back by 7 bases and J by 9 bases. The CDR3 is 13 residues long. The table came from immunoSEQ multiplex PCR; TCRdb's copy has only in-frame clones and leaves some out. The sample carries just over 1,500 clones, roughly 24% recorded once. This receptor was taken from a human donor with melanoma. The rearrangement joins TRBV29-1 to TRBJ2-4, with TRBD1 matching over 11 bases. The input for sequencing was tumor tissue (inferred from file names), taken from a patient given nivolumab and ipilimumab in sequence. The CDR3 loop is CSAVEGQGGIQYF. As DNA, the CDR3 is TGCAGCGCCGTGGAGGGACAGGGGGGCATTCAGTACTTC.